This TCR beta chain is drawn from a study of PD-1 blockade in mismatch repair-deficient tumors. Study-level points and caveats: Tumor-resident clones, often undetectable pretreatment in blood, expanded then contracted after pembrolizumab.

Worth noting for this clone: What it binds is not known.

The TCR-sequenced patients were a few responders to pembrolizumab. Sequenced by immunoSEQ multiplex PCR; TCRdb stores in-frame clones only, minus some. Of tens of thousands of clones listed, about 83% were seen once; the top ten hold over 20%. This receptor was taken from an adult with mismatch repair-deficient cancer. Sequences were derived from peripheral blood, sampled 12 weeks after starting pembrolizumab.

CDR3 DNA: TGTGCCAGCAGTTACGGGCGCAGCACAGATACGCAGTATTTT. Amino acid sequence: CASSYGRSTDTQYF. The rearrangement joins TRBV6-5 to TRBJ2-3; D unresolved. CDR1 is MNHEY and CDR2 is SVGAGI in the germline V gene. Trimming removed 2 bases from V and 0 bases from J, with 6 bases in between. This CDR3 has 14 amino acids.